Sequencing of this T cell receptor beta chain was carried out in a study of cytomegalovirus exposure and HLA in healthy donors. Study conclusions and caveats: TCR beta V- and J-gene trimming, according to a later analysis, was linked to a missense DCLRE1C variant.

As concerns this clone: Its antigen is unknown.

This CDR3 comprises 16 residues. The germline gives CDR1 SGHVS, CDR2 FQNEAQ. Trimming shortened V by 0 bases and J by 5 bases, and 14 bases separated the two germline ends. The PCR used 60 Vbeta and 13 Jbeta primers. TCRdb's table, derived via immunoSEQ multiplex PCR, lists solely in-frame clones and lacks some. This table has tens of thousands of clones, about 80% appearing once. The rearrangement uses TRBV7-8 and TRBJ1-5; maybe TRBD1 (5 bases). This sequence was found in a man aged 30-40 years in good health and CMV-seronegative. Sample: PBMCs. The CDR3 coding sequence is TGTGCCAGCAGCTTAGCGGGGGGAACATGGGATCAGCCCCAGCATTTT. It translates to CASSLAGGTWDQPQHF.